A selection of T cell receptor beta chains follows, all from one sample in a study of OX40 agonist ivuxolimab in advanced cancers. Clones were read by immunoSEQ multiplex PCR, and TCRdb kept only the in-frame ones, dropping some. This repertoire shows more than 85,000 clones, more than 85% found once; its top ten account for around 0.33%. The sample consisted of CD4+ or CD8+ T cells sorted from blood, taken in a trial of the OX40 agonist ivuxolimab. These receptors originate from an adult with an advanced solid tumor such as melanoma, head and neck, liver or kidney cancer. CDR3s include the opening cysteine and the closing phenylalanine or tryptophan. Where a row states a size, it is once, few, many or the class of an expanded clone; other rows omit it.

NA | TRBV19 | CASGEGGSNQPQHF
NA | TRBV5-1 | CASSLNSQTETQYF
NA | TRBV18 | CASSLDRDQPQHF
NA | TRBV5-8 | CASSLVAGGISGNTIYF
NA | TRBV9 | CASSPLGGRTQEQFF
NA | TRBV30 | CAWSSGVPSGELFF
NA | TRBV27 | CVSSNGRTTSEQYF
NA | TRBV5-4 | CASSQDVGRSYEQYF
NA | TRBV5-1 | CASSLTGVLYNEQFF
NA | TRBV7-8 | CASSRFITNTEAFF
NA | TRBV21-1 | CASSKCPTGRGTYEQYF
NA | TRBV11-2 | CASSPGQSSYNEQFF
NA | TRBV2 | CASSYRDRGNF
NA | TRBV27 | CASSSILLASSTDTQYF
NA | TRBV13 | CASSRGARDTQYF
NA | TRBV5-6 | CASSLDGGSGKSSYNEQFF
NA | TRBV4-1 | CASSHRLAAGDEQYF
NA | TRBV6-1 | CASIFTDTQYF
NA | TRBV6-6 | CASSYNVGEQYF
once | TRBV6-1 | CASRGARGTGELFF
few | TRBV18 | CASSRSGSETQYF
NA | TRBV7-2 | CASSLVGSVEGEQYF
NA | TRBV18 | CASSPARDQPQHF
NA | TRBV18 | CASSPPGTGAYEQYF
once | TRBV19 | CASSQGTGGTTSNQPQHF
NA | TRBV28 | CASRGGNQPQHF
NA | TRBV5-1 | CASSEGTAAAYEQYF
NA | TRBV7-2 | CASSPGLKDTQYF
few | TRBV4-1 | CASSQGPGQGARDTEAFF
NA | TRBV14 | CASSYGTSRGTDTQYF
NA | TRBV5-1 | CASSLDGGRRNTGELFF
NA | TRBV18 | CASSPRDTSTDTQYF
NA | TRBV13 | CASSLSPQGNDEQYF
NA | TRBV6-6 | CASSRGEHNSPLHF
NA | TRBV7-2 | CASSRTRYGYTF
NA | TRBV28 | CASSLGLAETQYF
NA | TRBV6-5 | CASSEVPGNTEAFF
NA | TRBV28 | CASSWVSRGLTNEKLFF
NA | TRBV7-9 | CASSLGTGADNQPQHF
NA | TRBV4-2 | CASSAGLAGGPTDTQYF
NA | TRBV7-2 | CASSQDYTYYGYTF
NA | TRBV11-1 | CASSPYENIGQYF
NA | TRBV15 | CATSRGFRDSGANVLTF
NA | TRBV12-5 | CASGPPSSGPYNEQFF
NA | TRBV6-5 | CASTQKGAGYNEQFF
NA | TRBV5-1 | CASRVAVTGELFF